The clone carrying this T cell receptor beta chain was found a few times. Antigen specificity is unknown. CDR1 LNHDA and CDR2 SQIVND come from the germline V gene (reference sequence). CDR3 size: 13 residues. Trimming removed 7 bases from V and 5 bases from J; junction bases left unmatched: 5. The sample comes from a study of molecular identifiers for immune sequencing clone quantification. Turning to the study itself: Four portions were sequenced after RNA from about 20,000 or 100,000 naive CD8 cells was split five ways in replicates. Overall study results and limits: Highly expanded clone sizes could be underestimated by identical TCR molecules sharing a barcode. Researchers reportedly could pick up spiked Jurkat TCR RNA from one cell mixed into about a million naive cells.

TCRdb passed the PCR reads through MiXCR, listing each CDR3 protein once. The sample shows over 600,000 distinct CDR3 sequences, approximately 20% of them seen only once. This TCR derives from a human donor in good health. Some libraries in this study had Jurkat cell RNA spiked in. The source material was naive CD8+ T cells from blood, with Jurkat cell RNA spiked in. The subset was: FACS-sorted CD8+CD4-CCR7+CD45RA+ naive T cells. The gene calls are TRBV19 and TRBJ2-5; 9 nucleotides match TRBD2. CDR3 coding DNA: TGTGCCAGTAATATGGGACTAGCCGAGACCCAGTACTTC. Translating it yields CASNMGLAETQYF.